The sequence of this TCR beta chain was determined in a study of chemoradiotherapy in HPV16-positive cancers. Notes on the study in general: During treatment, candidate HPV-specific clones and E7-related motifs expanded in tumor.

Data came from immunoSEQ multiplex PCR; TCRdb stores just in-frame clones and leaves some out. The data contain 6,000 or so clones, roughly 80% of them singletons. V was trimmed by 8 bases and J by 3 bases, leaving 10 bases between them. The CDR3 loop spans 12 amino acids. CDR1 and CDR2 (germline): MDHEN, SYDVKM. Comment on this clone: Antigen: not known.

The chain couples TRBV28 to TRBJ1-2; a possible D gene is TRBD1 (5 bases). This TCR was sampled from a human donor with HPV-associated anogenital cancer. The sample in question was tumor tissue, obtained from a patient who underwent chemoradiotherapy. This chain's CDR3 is CASGAHDYGYTF. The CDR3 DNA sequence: TGTGCCAGCGGGGCCCACGACTATGGCTACACCTTC.